The text below deals with one TCR beta chain. Its antigen is unidentified. The data stem from a study of T cell repertoires in cytomegalovirus infection. Study at large: Matching HLA type, along with CMV infection, was indicated by public TCR beta signatures. Study findings and constraints: Clonotypes of TCR beta that were HLA-C-restricted and CMV-specific dominated the ex vivo response. Carriage of CMV together with the relevant HLA was identifiable through cumulative public TCR beta family frequency.

Per the germline V gene, CDR1 is SGHVS and CDR2 is FNYEAQ. The CDR3 sequence is 16 residues long. J lost 4 bases, V lost 1 base, and 7 bases had no gene match. Using its own MiXCR run on the reads, TCRdb lists one record per CDR3 protein. The sample has 650,000 to 900,000 distinct CDR3 sequences, around a third seen once; the top ten hold around 12%. Sequencing used cultured CD8+ T cells from PBMCs, obtained from culture after CMV antigen stimulation. The V and J genes are TRBV7-6 and TRBJ1-1, with 9 bases fitting TRBD1. The source is a human donor in good health (CMV status not recorded). Some clones in this sample may be carry-over from other donors' samples. The CDR3 nucleotides are TGTGCCAGCAGCTTAGGCACAGGGGGCTGGAGCACTGAAGCTTTCTTT. Amino acid sequence: CASSLGTGGWSTEAFF.